These 25 T cell receptor beta chains were all obtained from the same sample, sequenced in a study of T cell responses to AZD1222 COVID-19 vaccine. Assay used: immunoSEQ multiplex PCR; TCRdb lists only in-frame clones, some missing. The table includes some 150,000 clones, over 75% detected once. Here the sequenced sample was peripheral blood, taken on day 0 of AZD1222 vaccination. The receptors were gathered from an adult in good health.

The rearrangement joins TRBV5-5 to TRBJ2-3; D is perhaps TRBD1 or TRBD2 (6 bases each). The CDR3 loop spans 14 amino acids. Germline loops: CDR1 SGHKS, CDR2 YYEKEE (reference sequence). Trimming left V 7 bases short and J 0 bases short, with 12 bases between. The chain's CDR3 is CASEGDSSTDTQYF. CDR3 bases: TGTGCCAGCGAGGGGGACTCTAGCACAGATACGCAGTATTTT.

This chain uses TRBV7-2 with TRBJ2-3; the match to TRBD2 covers 9 bases. This CDR3 contains 16 residues. The germline V gene encodes CDR1 SGHTA and CDR2 FQGNSA. Losses at the gene ends were 1 base for V and 5 bases for J; bases not matched to a gene: 7. This chain's CDR3 is CASSLGGLAGKDTQYF. The CDR3 coding sequence is TGTGCCAGCAGCTTAGGGGGGCTAGCGGGGAAAGATACGCAGTATTTT.

V is TRBV11-2 and J is TRBJ2-5; a weak D match, TRBD2 (7 bases). The CDR3 extends over 16 amino acids. Germline V gene sequence: CDR1 SGHAT, CDR2 FQNNGV. The germline V and J ends were trimmed by 5 bases and 2 bases, with 18 bases remaining between them. The CDR3 region is CASSRGASGGQETQYF. The CDR3, as DNA: TGTGCCAGCAGCAGGGGGGCTAGCGGAGGGCAAGAGACCCAGTACTTC.

The V call is TRBV11-2, the J call TRBJ1-3; D ambiguous. CDR3 size: 17 residues. Germline V gene lookup returns CDR1 SGHAT and CDR2 FQNNGV. Trimming removed 0 bases at V and 0 bases at J, with 12 bases between. The CDR3 spells CASSLDLGVSSGNTIYF. Here the CDR3 DNA reads TGTGCCAGCAGCTTAGATCTCGGCGTTAGCTCTGGAAACACCATATATTTT. The variable domain in full, completed from reference TRBV11-2 and TRBJ1-3, reads EAGVAQSPRYKIIEKRQSVAFWCNPISGHATLYWYQQILGQGPKLLIQFQNNGVVDDSQLPKDRFSAERLKGVDSTLKIQPAKLEDSAVYLCASSLDLGVSSGNTIYFGEGSWLTVV.

V is TRBV5-6 and J is TRBJ1-1; D is unclear. The CDR3 runs to 14 residues. V dropped 3 bases and J dropped 1 base, with 10 bases sitting between them. The germline CDR1 and CDR2 sequences are SGHDT and YYEEEE. This CDR3 reads CASSWAGSNTEAFF. The CDR3 nucleotides are TGTGCCAGCAGCTGGGCGGGGTCGAACACTGAAGCTTTCTTT.

V usage is TRBV5-1 and J usage is TRBJ1-6; D possibly corresponds to TRBD1 (6 bases). The CDR3 is 18 residues long. CDR1 and CDR2 from the germline V gene are SGHRS and YFSETQ. Deletions cut 0 bases from V and 0 bases from J, with 13 bases between. CDR3 DNA sequence: TGCGCCAGCAGCTTGGGGACAGTGCGAACCTCCTATAATTCACCCCTCCACTTT. This translates into CASSLGTVRTSYNSPLHF. Full variable domain (rest looked up from reference TRBV5-1 and TRBJ1-6): KAGVTQTPRYLIKTRGQQVTLSCSPISGHRSVSWYQQTPGQGLQFLFEYFSETQRNKGNFPGRFSGRQFSNSRSEMNVSTLELGDSALYLCASSLGTVRTSYNSPLHFGNGTRLTVT.

The chain carries TRBV5-1 and TRBJ2-2; no clear D. Germline CDR1 is SGHRS and CDR2 is YFSETQ. Trimming removed 6 bases from V and 7 bases from J, with 13 bases in between. This CDR3 is built from 13 residues. The CDR3 here is CASTLVSGGELFF. The CDR3 DNA is TGCGCCAGCACGCTTGTGTCGGGCGGGGAGCTGTTTTTT.

This clone has only one observation. The V and J genes are TRBV27 and TRBJ1-5; D is uncertain. Deletions cut 3 bases from V and 2 bases from J, with 8 bases between. From germline, CDR1 is MNHEY and CDR2 SMNVEV (reference sequence). The CDR3 has 14 residues. For the CDR3, the DNA is TGTGCCAGCAGTTTGTTGGGAGGCAATCAGCCCCAGCATTTT. This gives the protein CASSLLGGNQPQHF.

The rearrangement links TRBV7-2 to TRBJ1-2; 9 nucleotides match TRBD1. The germline V gene encodes CDR1 SGHTA and CDR2 FQGNSA. CDR3 length: 15 amino acids. Losses at the gene ends were 5 bases for V and 0 bases for J; bases not matched to a gene: 4. The CDR3 region is CASSQGTGSNYGYTF. The CDR3 DNA reads TGTGCCAGCAGCCAAGGGACAGGGTCTAACTATGGCTACACCTTC.

This rearrangement joins TRBV10-3 to TRBJ1-1, with TRBD1 identical over 8 bases. This CDR3 has 16 amino acids. From germline, CDR1 is ENHRY and CDR2 SYGVKD. V lost 8 bases, J lost 7 bases, and 18 bases stayed unmatched. The CDR3 sequence is CAIGGATGGQFGEAFF. In nucleotides, the CDR3 is TGTGCCATCGGTGGAGCAACAGGGGGACAGTTCGGTGAAGCTTTCTTT.

This clone appeared once. The chain recombines TRBV7-9 with TRBJ2-7; maybe TRBD1 (6 bases). Trimming took 8 bases from V and 3 from J, leaving 20 bases between them. The CDR3 is 15 amino acids. Germline values: CDR1 SEHNR, CDR2 FQNEAQ (reference sequence). In nucleotides, the CDR3 is TGTGCCAGCGGCAAACAGGGCCCTGGCTACTACGAGCAGTACTTC. This gives the protein CASGKQGPGYYEQYF. The complete variable domain, with remaining parts taken from reference TRBV7-9 and TRBJ2-7, reads DTGVSQNPRHKITKRGQNVTFRCDPISEHNRLYWYRQTLGQGPEFLTYFQNEAQLEKSRLLSDRFSAERPKGSFSTLEIQRTEQGDSAMYLCASGKQGPGYYEQYFGPGTRLTVT.

This clone was seen just once. The V and J genes are TRBV11-2 and TRBJ1-1, with 7 positions matching TRBD1. The CDR3 has 16 amino acids. Trimming took 4 bases from V and 5 from J; bases not matched to a gene: 13. From germline, CDR1 is SGHAT and CDR2 FQNNGV. CDR3 nucleotide sequence: TGTGCCAGCAGCTCCCCTCAGGGGGGGAAAATTACTGAAGCTTTCTTT. Translation: CASSSPQGGKITEAFF.

The rearrangement joins TRBV12-3 or TRBV12-4 to TRBJ1-6; TRBD1 matches at 8 bases. The CDR3 has 13 amino acids. The junction had 1 base not matched to a gene; V was cut back by 3 bases and J by 9 bases. The DNA for the CDR3 is TGTGCCAGCAGTTTGACAGGGGTTTCACCCCTCCACTTT. Encoded protein: CASSLTGVSPLHF.

This chain uses TRBV19 with TRBJ2-1; no clear D. V was pared by 10 bases and J by 4 bases, with 8 bases between. Germline V lookup: CDR1 LNHDA, CDR2 SQIVND (reference sequence). This CDR3 has 11 amino acids. The CDR3 loop is CATIEYNEQFF. The CDR3 region has the DNA TGTGCCACCATCGAATACAATGAGCAGTTCTTC.

The J gene is TRBJ2-7, the V gene TRBV7-9; D uncertain. Germline V gene lookup returns CDR1 SEHNR and CDR2 FQNEAQ (reference sequence). V lost 1 base to trimming and J lost 0 bases, with 4 bases between them. The CDR3 has 13 amino acids. Written as DNA, the CDR3 is TGTGCCAGCAGCTTAGGGTACTCCTACGAGCAGTACTTC. Amino acids: CASSLGYSYEQYF.

The rearrangement uses TRBV15 and TRBJ2-2; the D gene is possibly TRBD1 (6 bases). Trimming cost V 6 bases and J 0 bases, with 11 bases left between them. CDR3 length equals 15 residues. CDR1 and CDR2 (germline): LNHNV, YYDKDF (reference sequence). The CDR3 DNA sequence: TGTGCCACCAGGACGGGACACTCGAACACCGGGGAGCTGTTTTTT. Encoded protein: CATRTGHSNTGELFF.

The chain uses TRBV7-8 and TRBJ2-7; TRBD1 aligns across 9 bases. Per the germline V gene, CDR1 is SGHVS and CDR2 is FQNEAQ. V dropped 4 bases and J dropped 3; count of bases not matched to a gene: 7. CDR3 size: 15 residues. CDR3 in amino acids: CASSWAGDRDYEQYF. The CDR3 coding sequence is TGTGCCAGCAGCTGGGCCGGGGACAGGGACTACGAGCAGTACTTC.

This sequence joins TRBV10-2 and TRBJ2-7; 12 nucleotides agree with TRBD1. The CDR3 length is 16 residues. Looked up from germline, CDR1 is WSHSY and CDR2 is SAAADI. Unmatched junction bases numbered 7, after V lost 4 bases and J lost 3 bases. The CDR3 protein is CASSGMGQGAIYEQYF. CDR3 DNA: TGCGCCAGCAGTGGGATGGGACAGGGGGCAATCTACGAGCAGTACTTC.

The rearrangement links TRBV27 to TRBJ2-7; 7 bases are a match to TRBD1. CDR3 length: 15 amino acids. Germline V gene data show CDR1 as MNHEY and CDR2 as SMNVEV (reference sequence). The V and J ends lost 6 bases and 3 bases, in that order; junction bases with no gene match: 11. CDR3 nucleotides: TGTGCCAGCAGCCTCGGACAGGCCGTACTCTACGAGCAGTACTTC. It translates to CASSLGQAVLYEQYF.

This chain connects TRBV6-4 to TRBJ1-2; D uncertain. With 0 bases removed from V and 5 bases from J, the gap between germline ends came to 7 bases. CDR1 MRHNA and CDR2 SNTAGT come from the germline V gene. The CDR3 totals 13 residues. The CDR3 is CASSDSDGYGYTF. The DNA of the CDR3 is TGTGCCAGCAGTGACTCGGACGGATATGGCTACACCTTC.

The chain is built from TRBV6-6 and TRBJ2-1; the match to TRBD2 covers 14 bases. The V gene's germline CDR1 is MNHNY and CDR2 SVGAGI (reference sequence). The CDR3 extends over 13 amino acids. With V trimmed by 8 bases and J by 9 bases, 3 bases remained unmatched. CDR3 region: CASGTSGGGEQFF. CDR3 DNA: TGTGCCAGCGGGACTAGCGGGGGTGGTGAGCAGTTCTTC.

The CDR3 loop is CASSRTSRNTGELFF. The DNA of the CDR3 is TGTGCCAGCAGCCGGACTAGCCGAAACACCGGGGAGCTGTTTTTT. The rearrangement links TRBV9 to TRBJ2-2, with 8 positions matching TRBD2. Per germline, CDR1 SGDLS and CDR2 YYNGEE. The CDR3 contains 15 residues. After removal of 4 bases from V and 2 bases from J, the junction contained 4 bases not matched to a gene. Full variable domain (outside the CDR3, taken from reference TRBV9 and TRBJ2-2): DSGVTQTPKHLITATGQRVTLRCSPRSGDLSVYWYQQSLDQGLQFLIQYYNGEERAKGNILERFSAQQFPDLHSELNLSSLELGDSALYFCASSRTSRNTGELFFGEGSRLTVL.

This chain joins TRBV11-2 and TRBJ2-7, with 8 bases lining up with TRBD2. Germline values: CDR1 SGHAT, CDR2 FQNNGV. This CDR3 region has 15 residues. Unmatched junction bases numbered 8, after V lost 5 bases and J lost 2 bases. CDR3 sequence reads: CASSQTGGATYEQYF. CDR3 DNA: TGTGCCAGCAGCCAGACGGGGGGGGCCACCTACGAGCAGTACTTC.

The V gene is TRBV10-2, the J gene TRBJ2-3; D possibly corresponds to TRBD2 (7 bases). The CDR3 is made up of 17 amino acids. V was pared by 6 bases and J by 2 bases, with 21 bases between. CDR1 and CDR2 from the germline V gene are WSHSY and SAAADI. The CDR3 sequence is CASSILWGGFSTDTQYF. Here the CDR3 DNA reads TGCGCCAGCAGCATTCTCTGGGGGGGCTTTTCCACAGATACGCAGTATTTT.

The chain couples TRBV4-1 to TRBJ2-1; D remains unclear. Trimming removed 0 bases at V and 3 bases at J, with 3 bases between. The CDR3 has 13 residues. Germline V gives CDR1 MGHRA, CDR2 YSYEKL. This CDR3 is CASSQDNYNEQFF. DNA for the CDR3: TGCGCCAGCAGCCAAGATAACTACAATGAGCAGTTCTTC.